Following are 10 T cell receptor beta chains from one sample sequenced in a study of cytomegalovirus exposure and HLA in healthy donors. This PCR relied on a set of 60 Vbeta primers and 13 Jbeta primers. Measured with immunoSEQ multiplex PCR; TCRdb has only the in-frame clones, and not every one. Among 200,000 to 250,000 clones, roughly 90% were seen once, and the ten largest hold approximately 1%. Source material: PBMCs. The origin of the receptors is a woman under 30 in good health and CMV-seronegative.

V and J are TRBV19 and TRBJ2-7, with 8 bases that match TRBD2. Trimming at V came to 5 bases and at J to 4 bases, leaving 10 bases not matched to a gene. The CDR3 length is 15 residues. Germline lookup yields CDR1 LNHDA and CDR2 SQIVND (reference sequence). The CDR3 DNA follows: TGTGCCAGTAGTCTCGGCCAGCGGGAGAGGTACGAGCAGTACTTC. This translates into CASSLGQRERYEQYF.

The gene calls are TRBV25-1 and TRBJ2-1; 8 positions agree with TRBD2. Per germline, CDR1 MGHDK and CDR2 SYGVNS. After removal of 5 bases from V and 5 bases from J, the junction contained 5 bases not matched to a gene. This CDR3 region has 14 residues. The CDR3 bases are TGTGCCAGCAGTCCTGGTAGCGGGGACAATGAGCAGTTCTTC. It translates to CASSPGSGDNEQFF.

This chain uses TRBV4-3 with TRBJ2-7, with D possibly being TRBD2 (7 bases). The closer fit of TRBJ2-5 to the DNA end suggests the J call may be wrong. CDR1 is LGHNA, CDR2 YSLEER, per germline. There are 14 residues in the CDR3. CDR3 amino acids: CASSQWEGEETQYF. CDR3 sequence (DNA): TGCGCCAGCAGCCAATGGGAGGGGGAAGAGACCCAGTACTTC.

The rearrangement joins TRBV7-2 to TRBJ2-3; possible D gene TRBD2, 6 bases. CDR1 and CDR2 from the germline V gene are SGHTA and FQGNSA. The CDR3 is 14 residues long. Trimming cost V 3 bases and J 8 bases, with 15 bases left between them. Here the CDR3 DNA reads TGTGCCAGCAGCTTCGCGGGGCTGGGAGGTACGCAGTATTTT. Residues: CASSFAGLGGTQYF.

The chain combines TRBV30 with TRBJ1-1, with D possibly TRBD1 on 6 matching bases. Trimming shortened V by 0 bases and J by 7 bases, and 12 bases separated the two germline ends. The CDR3 spans 13 residues. CDR1 and CDR2 (germline): GTSNPN, SVGIG (reference sequence). CDR3 protein: CAWSVHTRGEAFF. CDR3 bases: TGTGCCTGGAGTGTACATACCAGGGGTGAAGCTTTCTTT.

V is TRBV27 and J is TRBJ2-7; a possible D gene is TRBD1 (5 bases). The length of the CDR3 is 17 residues. In germline, CDR1 is MNHEY, CDR2 SMNVEV (reference sequence). The V and J ends lost 5 bases and 4 bases respectively, with 24 bases between them. The CDR3 nucleotides read TGTGCCAGCAGTCCCGTTAAGGTCTTAGGTAAGGGGTACGAGCAGTACTTC. It codes for CASSPVKVLGKGYEQYF.

This chain uses TRBV4-2 with TRBJ2-2; D not certain. The CDR3 totals 14 residues. Trimming took 6 bases from V and 3 from J, leaving 11 bases between them. Germline values: CDR1 LGHNA, CDR2 YNFKEQ. CDR3 sequence reads: CASSLNPDTGELFF. The CDR3 DNA follows: TGTGCCAGCAGTTTAAACCCAGACACCGGGGAGCTGTTTTTT.

V usage is TRBV2 and J usage is TRBJ2-1; TRBD1 matches 7 bases. Germline V lookup: CDR1 SNHLY, CDR2 FYNNEI. V lost 8 bases and J lost 6; bases outside the gene matches: 7. CDR3 length: 13 residues. This CDR3 reads CASRSGQINEQFF. CDR3 sequence (DNA): TGTGCCAGCCGGTCGGGACAGATCAATGAGCAGTTCTTC.

The V gene is TRBV7-2, the J gene TRBJ1-1, with 10 nucleotides matching TRBD1. The CDR3 sequence is 15 residues long. CDR1 and CDR2 from the germline V gene are SGHTA and FQGNSA. Losses at the gene ends were 5 bases for V and 4 bases for J; bases not matched to a gene: 7. The DNA for the CDR3 is TGTGCCAGCAGCGCCCAGACAGGGGGCCGCACTGAAGCTTTCTTT. Translating gives CASSAQTGGRTEAFF.

As concerns this clone: The sample contains more than one DNA sequence encoding this CDR3. The rearrangement links TRBV7-3 to TRBJ2-2, with 10 bases identical to TRBD2. From germline, CDR1 is SGHTA and CDR2 FQGTGA. J lost 3 bases, V lost 2 bases, and 0 bases had no gene match. The CDR3 runs 15 residues. As DNA, the CDR3 is TGTGCCAGCAGCTTACTAGCGGGAGACACCGGGGAGCTGTTTTTT. Its translation: CASSLLAGDTGELFF.